The clone carrying this T cell receptor beta chain occurred a few times. The CDR3 has 14 amino acids. Trimming cost V 6 bases and J 9 bases; bases outside gene matches: 10. The germline gives CDR1 SNHLY, CDR2 FYNNEI. This PCR relied on a set of 60 Vbeta primers and 13 Jbeta primers. Profiling relied on immunoSEQ multiplex PCR, and the TCRdb table lists in-frame clones only, not all of them. The sample consists of approximately 130,000 clones, approximately 8.9% of them appearing once. The entry originates in a study of cytomegalovirus exposure and HLA in healthy donors. Study context: Early on, a data release was issued that held roughly 80 million unique TCRs from HLA-typed donors.

The chain carries TRBV2 and TRBJ1-5; 8 nucleotides agree with TRBD1. The sequencing input was PBMCs. The source is a woman in her thirties or forties in good health and CMV-seropositive. CDR3 in amino acids: CASRGTGVAGPQHF. As DNA, the CDR3 is TGTGCCAGCAGGGGGACAGGAGTCGCAGGGCCCCAGCATTTT.